The 30 T cell receptor beta chains given below trace back to one sample, sequenced in a study of shared clonotypes between healthy human individuals. The table came from immunoSEQ multiplex PCR; TCRdb's copy has only in-frame clones and leaves some out. The sample has millions of clones; approximately 93% are singletons. The sequenced material came from naive CD4+ T cells from PBMCs. Subset specified: CD45RA+ positively selected. All receptors derive from a man younger than 35 in good health. Some clones in this sample may be carry-over from other donors' samples.

Here the CDR3 reads CASSFPRQGTSTNEKLFF. CDR3 in DNA: TGTGCCAGCAGTTTCCCCCGCCAGGGAACCTCAACTAATGAAAAACTGTTTTTT. This chain joins TRBV28 and TRBJ1-4, with D possibly matching TRBD1 (5 bases). The V gene lost 3 bases and the J gene lost 0 bases, with 17 bases spanning the gap. Germline assignment: CDR1 MDHEN and CDR2 SYDVKM. This CDR3 is 18 amino acids long.

The V gene is TRBV2, the J gene TRBJ2-5; possibly TRBD1 or TRBD2 for D (5 bases each). CDR1 and CDR2 from the germline V gene are SNHLY and FYNNEI. Deletions cut 6 bases from V and 4 bases from J, with 9 bases between. This CDR3 is 12 amino acids long. The CDR3 region is CASSPGTETQYF. For the CDR3, the DNA is TGTGCCAGCAGCCCCGGGACAGAGACCCAGTACTTC.

CDR3 nucleotide sequence: TGTGCCAGCAGCTTGGGTGAACAGCCCGAGCAGTACTTC. Its translation is CASSLGEQPEQYF. The chain combines TRBV5-6 with TRBJ2-7; D gene unclear. Germline-derived CDR1 and CDR2 are SGHDT and YYEEEE. The length of the CDR3 is 13 residues. Trimming pared 0 bases from V and 6 bases from J, leaving 10 bases between. Variable domain in full (rest from reference TRBV5-6 and TRBJ2-7): DAGVTQSPTHLIKTRGQQVTLRCSPKSGHDTVSWYQQALGQGPQFIFQYYEEEERQRGNFPDRFSGHQFPNYSSELNVNALLLGDSALYLCASSLGEQPEQYFGPGTRLTVT.

This rearrangement joins TRBV5-1 to TRBJ2-2; 9 bases line up with TRBD1. The CDR3 runs to 18 residues. Germline V gives CDR1 SGHRS, CDR2 YFSETQ. J gave up 2 bases and V 3 bases, and 11 bases lay outside the gene matches. The CDR3 sequence: CASSYLRTGVFNTGELFF. Written as DNA, the CDR3 is TGCGCCAGCAGCTACCTTAGGACAGGGGTCTTTAACACCGGGGAGCTGTTTTTT.

Concerning this clone: Other nucleotide sequences from this sample produce the same CDR3. The V gene is TRBV5-1, the J gene TRBJ2-3; D not certain. The germline V gene encodes CDR1 SGHRS and CDR2 YFSETQ. CDR3 size: 12 residues. V gave up 4 bases and J gave up 6 bases, with 9 bases separating them. CDR3 region: CASSLGRDTQYF. CDR3 in DNA: TGCGCCAGCAGCCTTGGAAGGGATACGCAGTATTTT.

As to this clone: Other DNA sequences in the same sample also yield this CDR3. The chain joins TRBV5-1 to TRBJ1-1; weak D call: TRBD1 (6 bases). V gave up 5 bases and J gave up 1 base, with 12 bases separating them. Germline CDR1 is SGHRS and CDR2 is YFSETQ. The CDR3 totals 14 residues. DNA for the CDR3: TGCGCCAGCAGTTCCGGGACACCGAACACTGAAGCTTTCTTT. Amino acids: CASSSGTPNTEAFF.

The chain combines TRBV20-1 with TRBJ1-3; D call uncertain. V lost 5 bases to trimming and J lost 4 bases, with 6 bases between them. CDR1 and CDR2 from the germline V gene are DFQATT and SNEGSKA (reference sequence). The CDR3 covers 11 residues. DNA of the CDR3: TGCAGTGCTGAACAAGGAAACACCATATATTTT. It encodes CSAEQGNTIYF.

In its sample, this clone was seen once. The chain carries TRBV7-9 and TRBJ2-4, with 7 bases matching TRBD1. CDR1 is SEHNR and CDR2 is FQNEAQ in the germline V gene (reference sequence). The CDR3 contains 15 residues. Losses at the gene ends were 2 bases for V and 6 bases for J; bases not matched to a gene: 7. The CDR3 coding sequence is TGTGCCAGCAGCTTATTCGGGAACAGGGGAAACATTCAGTACTTC. Its translation is CASSLFGNRGNIQYF.

The chain joins TRBV7-9 to TRBJ2-3; no clear D gene. This CDR3 is built from 15 residues. V lost 4 bases to trimming and J lost 0 bases, with 11 bases between them. Germline CDR1 is SEHNR and CDR2 is FQNEAQ (reference sequence). The CDR3 here is CASSSLGRSTDTQYF. DNA for the CDR3: TGTGCCAGCAGCTCCCTTGGCAGAAGCACAGATACGCAGTATTTT.

This clone was detected once. The chain carries TRBV7-9 and TRBJ1-1; 7 bases map to TRBD1. Germline CDR1 SEHNR, CDR2 FQNEAQ (reference sequence). The V gene end was trimmed by 5 bases and the J gene end by 1 base; junction bases not matched to a gene: 4. CDR3 length: 14 amino acids. Here the CDR3 reads CASSTTGENTEAFF. CDR3 DNA sequence: TGTGCCAGCAGCACAACAGGGGAGAACACTGAAGCTTTCTTT. Looking up the rest from reference TRBV7-9 and TRBJ1-1 gives the full variable domain: DTGVSQNPRHKITKRGQNVTFRCDPISEHNRLYWYRQTLGQGPEFLTYFQNEAQLEKSRLLSDRFSAERPKGSFSTLEIQRTEQGDSAMYLCASSTTGENTEAFFGQGTRLTVV.

The chain recombines TRBV27 with TRBJ1-1; TRBD1 is a possible D gene (5 bases). Trimming took off 7 bases at V and 2 bases at J, with 20 bases between the two ends. The CDR3 is 16 residues long. Germline lookup yields CDR1 MNHEY and CDR2 SMNVEV (reference sequence). CDR3 in DNA: TGTGCCAGCACCCCGGGTTGGCCAGGGAGAAACACTGAAGCTTTCTTT. Protein product: CASTPGWPGRNTEAFF.

The table lists this clone with a few counts. The sample holds other DNA sequences that translate to the same CDR3. This chain links TRBV5-1 with TRBJ2-7, with D unresolved. The CDR3 consists of 12 residues. Trimming pared 0 bases from V and 2 bases from J, leaving 3 bases between. Germline CDR1 and CDR2: SGHRS and YFSETQ. The CDR3 DNA follows: TGCGCCAGCAGCTTGGGAGCCTACGAGCAGTACTTC. It yields the protein CASSLGAYEQYF.

This clone was detected only once. This sequence joins TRBV7-2 and TRBJ1-2; TRBD1 is a possible D gene (6 bases). The CDR3 sequence is 18 residues long. V lost 5 bases and J 4 bases, leaving 26 bases between the germline ends. Germline-derived CDR1 and CDR2 are SGHTA and FQGNSA. CDR3 nucleotides: TGTGCCAGCAGCGGACGACAGGACCTCAGTCCTTTGGTCTATGGCTACACCTTC. This encodes CASSGRQDLSPLVYGYTF. Together with reference TRBV7-2 and TRBJ1-2, the CDR3 gives the full variable domain: GAGVSQSPSNKVTEKGKDVELRCDPISGHTALYWYRQSLGQGLEFLIYFQGNSAPDKSGLPSDRFSAERTGGSVSTLTIQRTQQEDSAVYLCASSGRQDLSPLVYGYTFGSGTRLTVV.

This chain joins TRBV25-1 and TRBJ2-4; D possibly uses TRBD1 or TRBD2 (5 bases each). Germline V gives CDR1 MGHDK, CDR2 SYGVNS. Trimming stripped 3 bases from V and 7 bases from J, with 13 bases between. The CDR3 loop spans 14 amino acids. CDR3 protein: CASSDPGLGNIQYF. In nucleotides, the CDR3 is TGTGCCAGCAGTGACCCGGGGCTCGGGAACATTCAGTACTTC. The full variable domain, its missing parts supplied by reference TRBV25-1 and TRBJ2-4, is EADIYQTPRYLVIGTGKKITLECSQTMGHDKMYWYQQDPGMELHLIHYSYGVNSTEKGDLSSESTVSRIRTEHFPLTLESARPSHTSQYLCASSDPGLGNIQYFGAGTRLSVL.

On this clone: Other DNA sequences of this sample code for an identical CDR3. The chain recombines TRBV5-1 with TRBJ2-7; no firm D call. The ends were cut back, 3 bases at V and 0 bases at J, with 1 base in the middle. Germline V gene sequence: CDR1 SGHRS, CDR2 YFSETQ. This CDR3 has 11 residues. The chain's CDR3 is CASSYSYEQYF. The CDR3 nucleotides are TGCGCCAGCAGCTACTCCTACGAGCAGTACTTC.

The genes are TRBV27 and TRBJ2-5; 10 positions agree with TRBD2. Germline values: CDR1 MNHEY, CDR2 SMNVEV (reference sequence). CDR3 length: 15 residues. The ends lost 6 bases at V and 5 bases at J; junction bases unmatched: 9. DNA for the CDR3: TGTGCCAGCAGAACCCTAGCGGGAGTTGGGGAGACCCAGTACTTC. It specifies CASRTLAGVGETQYF.

A note on this clone: Other DNA sequences in the sample encode the same CDR3. The chain carries TRBV5-4 and TRBJ2-7, with 12 bases lining up with TRBD2. The CDR3 is made up of 13 amino acids. Trimming at V came to 4 bases and at J to 6 bases, leaving 2 bases not matched to a gene. Germline V CDR1 and CDR2: SGHNT, YYREEE (reference sequence). In DNA, the CDR3 is TGTGCCAGCAGCCCTAGCGGGAGGGGCGAGCAGTACTTC. It codes for CASSPSGRGEQYF.

The chain combines TRBV11-3 with TRBJ2-1, with no clear D. The germline gives CDR1 SGHNT, CDR2 YENEEA. The CDR3 covers 12 residues. Trimming cost V 1 base and J 10 bases, with 8 bases left between them. The CDR3 bases are TGTGCCAGCAGCTTAGGGTCTGGAGAGCAGTTCTTC. Encoded protein: CASSLGSGEQFF.

V and J are TRBV5-4 and TRBJ2-5; 11 bases fit TRBD2. The CDR3 sequence is 16 residues long. Losses at the gene ends were 4 bases for V and 5 bases for J; bases not matched to a gene: 10. The germline gives CDR1 SGHNT, CDR2 YYREEE (reference sequence). The CDR3 region has the DNA TGTGCCAGCAGCCCCCGGACTAGCGGGCAGGAGGAGACCCAGTACTTC. Protein sequence: CASSPRTSGQEETQYF.

This rearrangement joins TRBV19 to TRBJ1-2; a possible D gene is TRBD1 (5 bases). Germline assignment: CDR1 LNHDA and CDR2 SQIVND (reference sequence). V shed 4 bases and J shed 1 base, with 19 bases lying between them. The CDR3 has 17 amino acids. The CDR3 bases are TGTGCCAGTAGTAGACCTCGGACATGGCGGCTTAACTATGGCTACACCTTC. Residues: CASSRPRTWRLNYGYTF.

The chain is built from TRBV7-7 and TRBJ2-3; 9 bases match TRBD2. This CDR3 comprises 16 residues. V lost 4 bases to trimming and J lost 0 bases; unmatched junction nucleotides: 5. Germline CDR1 reads SSHAT; CDR2 reads FNYEAQ (reference sequence). This chain's CDR3 is CASSSLAGMSTDTQYF. CDR3 nucleotides: TGTGCCAGCAGCTCGCTAGCGGGAATGAGCACAGATACGCAGTATTTT.

This chain uses TRBV27 with TRBJ1-5; unclear D gene. Germline V gene sequence: CDR1 MNHEY, CDR2 SMNVEV (reference sequence). V gave up 2 bases and J gave up 9 bases, with 14 bases separating them. CDR3 length: 14 amino acids. CDR3 coding DNA: TGTGCCAGCAGTTTAAGTACATCGTCTCTGCCCCAGCATTTT. Translating gives CASSLSTSSLPQHF.

The J gene is TRBJ1-2, the V gene TRBV7-8; the D gene is possibly TRBD1 (5 bases). CDR1 is SGHVS and CDR2 is FQNEAQ in the germline V gene. The CDR3 runs to 15 residues. The V and J ends lost 5 bases and 3 bases respectively, with 16 bases between them. CDR3 in amino acids: CASSPRDRRDYGYTF. As DNA, the CDR3 is TGTGCCAGCAGCCCCAGGGACCGGCGGGACTATGGCTACACCTTC.

This clone came up once. V gene TRBV11-2 combines with J gene TRBJ1-1; TRBD1 matches at 9 bases. The V segment lost 1 base and the J segment 2 bases; nucleotides outside the gene matches: 11. Germline values: CDR1 SGHAT, CDR2 FQNNGV. The CDR3 spans 18 residues. The CDR3 nucleotides are TGTGCCAGCAGCTTAGCTTTTACAGGGGGCCGGGGAAACACTGAAGCTTTCTTT. This translates into CASSLAFTGGRGNTEAFF.

V is TRBV28 and J is TRBJ1-2, with 10 bases matching TRBD1. The CDR3 has 13 amino acids. Germline CDR1 MDHEN, CDR2 SYDVKM. J lost 6 bases, V lost 5 bases, and 3 bases had no gene match. The CDR3 region is CASSPGQGHGYTF. CDR3 sequence (DNA): TGTGCCAGCAGTCCGGGACAGGGGCATGGCTACACCTTC.

In its sample, this clone was seen once. CDR3 in amino acids: CASSFGGHGLAKNTDTQYF. CDR3 sequence (DNA): TGTGCCAGCAGCTTTGGGGGCCACGGACTTGCCAAGAACACAGATACGCAGTATTTT. This chain uses TRBV7-9 with TRBJ2-3; the D gene is possibly TRBD1 (6 bases). The CDR3 extends over 19 amino acids. V lost 3 bases to trimming and J lost 2 bases, with 24 bases between them. Germline assignment: CDR1 SEHNR and CDR2 FQNEAQ (reference sequence).

The V call is TRBV15, the J call TRBJ1-3; D not resolved. Deletions cut 3 bases from V and 0 bases from J, with 6 bases between. Germline V gene lookup returns CDR1 LNHNV and CDR2 YYDKDF (reference sequence). This CDR3 comprises 14 residues. The chain's CDR3 is CATSSLNSGNTIYF. The CDR3 coding sequence is TGTGCCACCAGCAGTCTCAACTCTGGAAACACCATATATTTT.

The chain joins TRBV28 to TRBJ2-1; D gene unclear. The CDR3 runs to 12 residues. The germline V and J ends were trimmed by 10 bases and 6 bases, with 13 bases remaining between them. The germline gives CDR1 MDHEN, CDR2 SYDVKM. CDR3 sequence reads: CATQEDGNEQFF. The CDR3 DNA sequence: TGTGCCACCCAAGAGGATGGCAATGAGCAGTTCTTC.

This chain's CDR3 is CASSQYGQGNTGELFF. The CDR3 bases are TGCGCCAGCAGCCAATACGGACAGGGGAACACCGGGGAGCTGTTTTTT. The rearrangement uses TRBV5-1 and TRBJ2-2; TRBD1 matches at 8 bases. The V segment lost 4 bases and the J segment 1 base; nucleotides outside the gene matches: 6. The CDR3 totals 16 residues. From germline, CDR1 is SGHRS and CDR2 YFSETQ.

The chain combines TRBV29-1 with TRBJ2-1; D unclear. This CDR3 comprises 13 residues. The germline CDR1 and CDR2 sequences are SQVTM and ANQGSEA. With 1 base removed from V and 10 bases from J, the gap between germline ends came to 14 bases. The CDR3 bases are TGCAGCGTTGAAGTAGGGTCCCTTGGGGAGCAGTTCTTC. Residues: CSVEVGSLGEQFF.